The text below deals with one T cell receptor beta chain. Its antigen is as yet unknown. A library of TCRbeta sequences, prepared with unique molecular identifiers, was generated. TCRdb independently ran MiXCR on the PCR reads; one entry per CDR3 protein. The repertoire holds 500,000 to 750,000 distinct CDR3 sequences, with 10% to 15% as singletons. The entry originates in a study of T-cell reconstitution after alpha-beta-depleted transplantation in children. Study-level points and caveats: The study traced high day-60 TCRbeta diversity in some patients to surviving recipient T cells and thymic progenitors. After one year, T-cell counts and TCRbeta diversity mostly came from new T cells. At around two months after transplant, the alpha-beta T cells were reportedly derived from several hundred expanded clones that came from non-depleted graft cells.

The CDR3 covers 16 residues. Trimming removed 3 bases at V and 9 bases at J, with 19 bases between. Germline CDR1 SGHRS, CDR2 YFSETQ. The chain employs TRBV5-1 and TRBJ2-6; no firm D call. The input for sequencing was PBMCs, mostly from graft donor cells, taken 360 days after TCRalphabeta/CD19-depleted stem cell transplant. The clonotype originates from a male patient under 18 who had a stem cell transplant for acute myeloid leukemia, so the T cells may come from the graft donor. This chain's CDR3 is CASSSVGQPPNNVLTF. The CDR3 DNA follows: TGCGCCAGCAGCTCGGTAGGGCAGCCCCCTAACAACGTCCTGACTTTC.